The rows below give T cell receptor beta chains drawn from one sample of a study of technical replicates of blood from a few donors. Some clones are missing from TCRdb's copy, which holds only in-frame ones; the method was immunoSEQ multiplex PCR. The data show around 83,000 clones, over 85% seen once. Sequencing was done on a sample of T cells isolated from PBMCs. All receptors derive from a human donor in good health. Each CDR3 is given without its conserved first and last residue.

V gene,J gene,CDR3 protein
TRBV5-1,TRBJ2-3,ASSRAGATDTQY
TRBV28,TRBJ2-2,ASIPSSGVGGELF
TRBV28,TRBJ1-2,ASSLTGRDGYT
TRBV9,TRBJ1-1,ASSTTGTGSTEAF
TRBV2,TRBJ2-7,ASSYNYEQY
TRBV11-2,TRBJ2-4,ASRWGQGGIIQY
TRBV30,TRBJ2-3,ASSDRGRSTDTQY
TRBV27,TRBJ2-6,ASRGRFSGANVLT
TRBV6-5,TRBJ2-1,ASMDTTGAYNEQF
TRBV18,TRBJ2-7,ASLPTGLDLEQY
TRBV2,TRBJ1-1,ASSDRQGSTEAF
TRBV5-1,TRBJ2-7,ASSLDPGLGEQY
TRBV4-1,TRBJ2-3,ASSPTGTPDTQY
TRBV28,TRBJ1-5,ASSPGAGLQPQH
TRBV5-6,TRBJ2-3,ASSFLQGDTQY
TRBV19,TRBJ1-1,ASSIYSSMNTEAF
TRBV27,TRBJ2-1,ASSFEGISYNEQF
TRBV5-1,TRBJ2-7,ASSLAGTGYWGDEQY
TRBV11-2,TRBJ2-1,ASSETLGRYNEQF
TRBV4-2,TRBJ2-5,ASSQGASGTETQY
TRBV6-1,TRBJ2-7,ASSEALGSPYEQY
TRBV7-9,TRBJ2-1,ASSFDWEQF
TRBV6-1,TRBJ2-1,ASSDPGVAEQF
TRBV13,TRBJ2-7,ASSSTGSDEQY
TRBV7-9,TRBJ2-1,ASSRGGEGMF
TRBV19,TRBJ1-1,ASSFRRQLGNTEAF
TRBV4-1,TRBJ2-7,ASSQEELRVGLPGLAGYEQY